Each of the 4 T cell receptor beta chains below was sequenced from the same sample in a study of cytomegalovirus exposure and HLA in healthy donors. The PCR ran on 60 Vbeta and 13 Jbeta primers. Sequencing used immunoSEQ multiplex PCR; TCRdb keeps in-frame clones, though not all of them. The table shows fewer than 250,000 clones, with approximately 78% occurring only once. The sequenced sample consisted of PBMCs. These receptors were collected from a woman aged 25-40 years in good health and CMV-seropositive.

The rearrangement joins TRBV27 to TRBJ2-5; 8 nucleotides align to TRBD2. Germline values: CDR1 MNHEY, CDR2 SMNVEV (reference sequence). V gave up 2 bases and J gave up 4 bases; unmatched junction bases: 6. The CDR3 is 15 residues long. The CDR3 DNA follows: TGTGCCAGCAGTTTAAAGACGGGAGGGGTAGAGACCCAGTACTTC. Amino acid sequence: CASSLKTGGVETQYF.

The CDR3 coding sequence is TGTGCCAGTAGCCGAACAGGGATCAGCAATGAGCAGTTCTTC. Protein: CASSRTGISNEQFF. The J gene is TRBJ2-1, the V gene TRBV19; possibly TRBD1 for D (6 bases). This CDR3 has 14 residues. Germline values: CDR1 LNHDA, CDR2 SQIVND (reference sequence). V gave up 6 bases and J gave up 6 bases, with 15 bases separating them.

V and J are TRBV11-2 and TRBJ2-5; 10 bases map to TRBD2. With 3 bases clipped from V and 5 bases from J, the junction kept 9 bases outside the gene matches. This CDR3 comprises 16 residues. Germline V gene lookup returns CDR1 SGHAT and CDR2 FQNNGV. The CDR3 region has the DNA TGTGCCAGCAGCTTTGGAGCGGGAGGGCCGGGGGAGACCCAGTACTTC. Amino acids: CASSFGAGGPGETQYF. The full variable domain, completed using reference TRBV11-2 and TRBJ2-5, is EAGVAQSPRYKIIEKRQSVAFWCNPISGHATLYWYQQILGQGPKLLIQFQNNGVVDDSQLPKDRFSAERLKGVDSTLKIQPAKLEDSAVYLCASSFGAGGPGETQYFGPGTRLLVL.

The J gene is TRBJ2-7, the V gene TRBV11-3, with D perhaps matching TRBD1 (6 bases). Germline CDR1 SGHNT, CDR2 YENEEA. This CDR3 comprises 16 residues. Deletions cut 5 bases from V and 1 base from J, with 18 bases between. The CDR3 here is CASSGVTGQLSYEQYF. DNA for the CDR3: TGTGCCAGCAGCGGGGTTACGGGACAACTTTCCTACGAGCAGTACTTC.